These 18 T cell receptor beta chains were sequenced from one sample in a study of beta chain features in type 1 diabetes. Every isolated RNA sample was fully reverse transcribed, so sequencing captured expressed TCRB transcripts. Sequencing used immunoSEQ multiplex PCR; TCRdb keeps in-frame clones, though not all of them. Of roughly 45,000 clones listed, 50% are singletons. Material for sequencing was stem cell memory CD4+ T cells from blood. Every receptor here comes from a young woman in good health.

This clone occurred once. This chain joins TRBV18 and TRBJ2-3, with 8 bases matching TRBD2. The germline gives CDR1 KGHSH, CDR2 LQKENI. J was trimmed by 2 bases and V by 2 bases; bases with no gene match: 9. The CDR3 runs 17 residues. This chain's CDR3 is CASSPDVLAVVTDTQYF. The DNA of the CDR3 is TGTGCCAGCTCACCAGATGTACTAGCGGTGGTCACAGATACGCAGTATTTT.

This rearrangement joins TRBV29-1 to TRBJ2-6; D is uncertain. This CDR3 is built from 13 residues. Germline CDR1 and CDR2: SQVTM and ANQGSEA. V lost 5 bases to trimming and J lost 0 bases, with 5 bases between them. The CDR3 region is CSVSISGANVLTF. CDR3 sequence (DNA): TGCAGCGTTTCCATCTCTGGGGCCAACGTCCTGACTTTC.

The chain links TRBV30 to TRBJ2-1; 11 bases map to TRBD2. After removal of 2 bases from V and 5 bases from J, the junction contained 11 bases not matched to a gene. The length of the CDR3 is 17 residues. The germline gives CDR1 GTSNPN, CDR2 SVGIG (reference sequence). CDR3 sequence: CAWSSGGVAGGHNEQFF. CDR3 in DNA: TGTGCCTGGAGTTCAGGAGGGGTAGCGGGAGGGCACAATGAGCAGTTCTTC.

The chain has TRBV7-2 and TRBJ1-2; 7 nucleotides align to TRBD1. CDR3 length: 13 amino acids. Germline V gives CDR1 SGHTA, CDR2 FQGNSA. Unmatched junction bases numbered 6, after V lost 4 bases and J lost 7 bases. The CDR3 DNA reads TGTGCCAGCAGCTCCCAGGGGGTTGGTGGCTACACCTTC. It specifies CASSSQGVGGYTF.

This chain links TRBV4-1 with TRBJ2-1, with 10 bases fitting TRBD2. CDR3 length: 17 amino acids. The V segment lost 0 bases and the J segment 3 bases; nucleotides outside the gene matches: 5. The germline gives CDR1 MGHRA, CDR2 YSYEKL. The CDR3 DNA sequence: TGCGCCAGCAGCCAAGATTCTCGGACTAGCGGCTACAATGAGCAGTTCTTC. Its translation is CASSQDSRTSGYNEQFF.

This clone was detected only a few times. The V and J genes are TRBV27 and TRBJ2-7; the D gene is possibly TRBD2 (5 bases). V was cut by 2 bases and J by 7 bases, with 18 bases left in between. CDR1 is MNHEY and CDR2 is SMNVEV in the germline V gene (reference sequence). CDR3 length equals 15 residues. The CDR3 coding sequence is TGTGCCAGCAGTTTAATGGCAGAAACCTCGGGGGAGCAGTACTTC. Translating it yields CASSLMAETSGEQYF.

The chain carries TRBV9 and TRBJ2-2, with 11 bases lining up with TRBD2. Germline V gene sequence: CDR1 SGDLS, CDR2 YYNGEE. With 4 bases clipped from V and 5 bases from J, the junction kept 10 bases outside the gene matches. CDR3 length: 17 amino acids. The CDR3 DNA reads TGTGCCAGCAGCCCTGGGTTCGTAGCGGGAGGGACCGGGGAGCTGTTTTTT. The encoded protein is CASSPGFVAGGTGELFF.

The chain has TRBV9 and TRBJ2-1; 14 nucleotides agree with TRBD2. The CDR3 runs to 15 residues. V dropped 4 bases and J dropped 9; count of bases not matched to a gene: 6. In germline, CDR1 is SGDLS, CDR2 YYNGEE. The DNA for the CDR3 is TGTGCCAGCAGCCCGGGACTAGCGGGAGCCTTTGAGCAGTTCTTC. Protein product: CASSPGLAGAFEQFF.

This clone occurred a few times. The chain recombines TRBV6-6 with TRBJ2-7; 9 positions match TRBD1. From germline, CDR1 is MNHNY and CDR2 SVGAGI (reference sequence). V gave up 4 bases and J gave up 0 bases; unmatched junction bases: 1. The CDR3 is made up of 14 amino acids. The CDR3 spells CASSSGQGSYEQYF. CDR3 coding DNA: TGTGCCAGCAGTTCGGGACAGGGCTCCTACGAGCAGTACTTC.

This chain links TRBV9 with TRBJ2-6; no firm D call. The CDR3 spans 14 residues. V lost 1 base and J 2 bases, leaving 4 bases between the germline ends. Per the germline V gene, CDR1 is SGDLS and CDR2 is YYNGEE. The CDR3 protein is CASSVTAGANVLTF. In DNA form, the CDR3 reads TGTGCCAGCAGCGTAACGGCTGGGGCCAACGTCCTGACTTTC.

This clone was counted between two and nine times. The chain links TRBV28 to TRBJ2-2; TRBD2 is a possible D gene (5 bases). Germline V CDR1 and CDR2: MDHEN, SYDVKM. V gave up 4 bases and J gave up 2 bases, with 14 bases separating them. This CDR3 contains 16 residues. The CDR3 sequence: CASSSNPGSNTGELFF. Here the CDR3 DNA reads TGTGCCAGCAGTTCGAATCCGGGATCCAACACCGGGGAGCTGTTTTTT.

This clone was counted between two and nine times. This rearrangement joins TRBV15 to TRBJ2-5, with no clear D. The CDR3 spans 15 residues. CDR1 LNHNV and CDR2 YYDKDF come from the germline V gene (reference sequence). Between the trimmed V and J ends, which lost 0 bases and 6 bases, there was a span of 14 bases. The CDR3 bases are TGTGCCACCAGCAGAGATATTCCCGAGGCGAAGACCCAGTACTTC. Translation gives CATSRDIPEAKTQYF.

This chain links TRBV2 with TRBJ1-4; 7 bases fit TRBD1. The junction had 7 bases not matched to a gene; V was cut back by 5 bases and J by 4 bases. This CDR3 has 15 residues. Germline V CDR1 and CDR2: SNHLY, FYNNEI. CDR3 bases: TGTGCCAGCAGTCCAACAGGGGTCTATAATGAAAAACTGTTTTTT. Translation gives CASSPTGVYNEKLFF.

This sequence joins TRBV10-3 and TRBJ1-2; weak D call: TRBD1 (6 bases). Trimming shortened V by 4 bases and J by 4 bases, and 16 bases separated the two germline ends. This CDR3 contains 15 residues. Per germline, CDR1 ENHRY and CDR2 SYGVKD. The CDR3 reads CAISAVGQTTYGYTF. In DNA form, the CDR3 reads TGTGCCATCAGTGCAGTCGGACAGACGACCTATGGCTACACCTTC.

The V and J genes are TRBV19 and TRBJ2-1, with D possibly matching TRBD2 (6 bases). The germline CDR1 and CDR2 sequences are LNHDA and SQIVND (reference sequence). CDR3 length: 15 residues. Trimming took off 7 bases at V and 0 bases at J, with 13 bases between the two ends. CDR3: CASNPTRGSYNEQFF. CDR3 nucleotide sequence: TGTGCCAGTAACCCGACTAGGGGCTCCTACAATGAGCAGTTCTTC.

The chain carries TRBV29-1 and TRBJ2-7; possibly TRBD2 for D (6 bases). The CDR3 spans 12 residues. V lost 8 bases and J lost 7, with 18 bases in between. Germline V gene sequence: CDR1 SQVTM, CDR2 ANQGSEA. The CDR3 loop reads CSIRTHREEQYF. The CDR3 DNA reads TGCAGCATCCGGACCCATCGGGAGGAGCAGTACTTC.

The chain recombines TRBV28 with TRBJ1-1; 9 bases align to TRBD1. The length of the CDR3 is 15 residues. Per germline, CDR1 MDHEN and CDR2 SYDVKM. Trimming cost V 7 bases and J 1 base; bases outside gene matches: 7. CDR3 in DNA: TGTGCCAGCAAAGGACAGGGGACCCAGAACACTGAAGCTTTCTTT. Encoded protein: CASKGQGTQNTEAFF.

J is TRBJ2-7 and V is TRBV18; 10 nucleotides agree with TRBD1. V lost 6 bases to trimming and J lost 5 bases; unmatched junction nucleotides: 7. Germline CDR1 and CDR2: KGHSH and LQKENI. This CDR3 contains 14 residues. The CDR3 is CASSLTGGGDEQYF. CDR3 in DNA: TGTGCCAGCTCTCTGACAGGGGGCGGCGACGAGCAGTACTTC.